What follows are 24 T cell receptor beta chains derived from one specimen sequenced in a study of blood T cells in healthy people across ages (dated by TCRdb to about 2015). Libraries came from 5' RACE. The instrument given in TCRdb is Illumina HiSeq 2500. The second PCR ran for about 7 to 11 cycles and used a J-beta primer mix along with a sample-barcoded 5' primer. TCRdb trimmed public reads at Q25 via fastp, called clones via MiXCR and kept in-frame beta chains. A single entry per CDR3 protein holds the most common genes and DNA from its merged rows. This sample has about 570,000 distinct CDR3 sequences in its table, and 27% of those were observed once. The ten largest make up roughly 20% of the sample. The sample comprised blood. The receptors here all came from a woman aged 70-85 years in good health.

This clonotype was picked up a small number of times. This chain uses TRBV2 with TRBJ1-5; D is unresolved. The germline V gene has CDR1 SNHLY and CDR2 FYNNEI. Trimming took 7 bases from V and 5 from J, leaving 18 bases between them. The CDR3 extends over 15 amino acids. Here the CDR3 DNA reads TGTGCCAGCACCAAAGGGTTAGTAACAGATCAGCCCCAGCATTTT. Its translation is CASTKGLVTDQPQHF.

This clonotype was detected only a few times. The junction departs from germline at one end; a sequencing error may be responsible. The genes are TRBV7-7 and TRBJ2-7; 9 bases map to TRBD1. Germline assignment: CDR1 SSHAT and CDR2 FNYEAQ (reference sequence). The CDR3 is 15 amino acids. CDR3 nucleotide sequence: TGTGCTAGCAGCCTCATCGGGACAGGGTCCTACGAGCAGTACTTC. This codes for CASSLIGTGSYEQYF.

The CDR3 DNA reads as TGCAGTGCTTCCCGTCCGGGACAGGGGATTGAAAAACTGTTTTTT. This translates into CSASRPGQGIEKLFF. V gene TRBV20-1 combines with J gene TRBJ1-4; 10 nucleotides agree with TRBD1. The ends lost 5 bases at V and 7 bases at J; junction bases unmatched: 10. The CDR3 consists of 15 residues. Per germline, CDR1 DFQATT and CDR2 SNEGSKA (reference sequence).

The chain is built from TRBV7-2 and TRBJ2-1, with TRBD2 matching 9 bases. Germline-derived CDR1 and CDR2 are SGHTA and FQGNSA. Losses at the gene ends were 5 bases for V and 0 bases for J; bases not matched to a gene: 5. The CDR3 is 16 residues long. As DNA, the CDR3 is TGTGCCAGCAGCCGGCTAGCGGGGAGCTCCTACAATGAGCAGTTCTTC. This translates into CASSRLAGSSYNEQFF. Together with reference TRBV7-2 and TRBJ2-1, the CDR3 gives the full variable domain: GAGVSQSPSNKVTEKGKDVELRCDPISGHTALYWYRQSLGQGLEFLIYFQGNSAPDKSGLPSDRFSAERTGGSVSTLTIQRTQQEDSAVYLCASSRLAGSSYNEQFFGPGTRLTVL.

The chain links TRBV10-3 to TRBJ2-7, with D perhaps TRBD1 (6 bases). Germline V CDR1 and CDR2: ENHRY, SYGVKD. Trimming removed 4 bases at V and 1 base at J, with 8 bases between. This CDR3 contains 13 residues. The CDR3 loop is CAISGTGSYEQYF. DNA for the CDR3: TGTGCCATCAGTGGCACAGGGTCCTACGAGCAGTACTTC.

This clonotype was picked up a small number of times. The chain employs TRBV4-2 and TRBJ2-5; 10 bases agree with TRBD2. Germline CDR1 reads LGHNA; CDR2 reads YNFKEQ. V was clipped by 1 base and J by 1 base; unmatched bases: 3. The CDR3 is 16 residues long. The CDR3 sequence: CASSQGSGGSQETQYF. For the CDR3, the DNA is TGTGCCAGCAGCCAAGGTAGCGGGGGGTCCCAAGAGACCCAGTACTTC.

The chain links TRBV24-1 to TRBJ2-2; TRBD1 or TRBD2 may be the D gene (5 bases each). Between the trimmed V and J ends, which lost 3 bases and 4 bases, there was a span of 17 bases. The CDR3 has 17 residues. Germline-derived CDR1 and CDR2 are KGHDR and SFDVKD. In nucleotides, the CDR3 is TGTGCCACCAGTGATCCGGGGCCGAAGGGGAGCACCGGGGAGCTGTTTTTT. It codes for CATSDPGPKGSTGELFF.

This clonotype has ten or more counts. V and J are TRBV24-1 and TRBJ2-2; D call uncertain. The CDR3 covers 14 residues. The V and J ends lost 7 bases and 5 bases respectively, with 13 bases between them. In germline, CDR1 is KGHDR, CDR2 SFDVKD. The CDR3 DNA is TGTGCCACCAGCCCTCAAGGTGGGACCGGGGAGCTGTTTTTT. Translated, it gives CATSPQGGTGELFF.

The CDR3 DNA sequence: TGTGCCAGCAGCTACGTCGGGGGGAAAGAGACCCAGTACTTC. Its protein is CASSYVGGKETQYF. V and J are TRBV7-2 and TRBJ2-5; TRBD2 aligns across 7 bases. The germline CDR1 and CDR2 sequences are SGHTA and FQGNSA. CDR3 size: 14 residues. Losses at the gene ends were 4 bases for V and 3 bases for J; bases not matched to a gene: 5.

V and J are TRBV7-2 and TRBJ2-5, with a tentative D call TRBD1 (6 bases). The CDR3 runs 15 residues. V was trimmed by 1 base and J by 7 bases, leaving 16 bases between them. Germline V gene sequence: CDR1 SGHTA, CDR2 FQGNSA. In DNA form, the CDR3 reads TGTGCCAGCAGCTTAGTATCAGGGGCTGAAGGGACCCAGTACTTC. It codes for CASSLVSGAEGTQYF. Complete variable domain (other parts from reference TRBV7-2 and TRBJ2-5): GAGVSQSPSNKVTEKGKDVELRCDPISGHTALYWYRQSLGQGLEFLIYFQGNSAPDKSGLPSDRFSAERTGGSVSTLTIQRTQQEDSAVYLCASSLVSGAEGTQYFGPGTRLLVL.

This chain joins TRBV11-2 and TRBJ2-1; D perhaps matches TRBD1 (6 bases). The CDR3 is 15 residues long. Per germline, CDR1 SGHAT and CDR2 FQNNGV. V lost 2 bases, J lost 3 bases, and 11 bases lay in between. The DNA of the CDR3 is TGTGCCAGCAGCTTACCAGGGGCCCTCTACAATGAGCAGTTCTTC. This translates into CASSLPGALYNEQFF. Complete variable domain (other parts from reference TRBV11-2 and TRBJ2-1): EAGVAQSPRYKIIEKRQSVAFWCNPISGHATLYWYQQILGQGPKLLIQFQNNGVVDDSQLPKDRFSAERLKGVDSTLKIQPAKLEDSAVYLCASSLPGALYNEQFFGPGTRLTVL.

A few counts support this clonotype. This chain connects TRBV20-1 to TRBJ2-2, with D possibly TRBD2 on 6 matching bases. Trimming took off 5 bases at V and 0 bases at J, with 13 bases between the two ends. Germline CDR1 DFQATT, CDR2 SNEGSKA (reference sequence). The CDR3 loop spans 15 amino acids. The CDR3 DNA follows: TGCAGTGCTGCTCAGCGGGTTCCGAACACCGGGGAGCTGTTTTTT. The encoded protein is CSAAQRVPNTGELFF.

The chain is built from TRBV4-3 and TRBJ1-5; D remains unclear. The CDR3 spans 13 residues. V was clipped by 0 bases and J by 5 bases, with 5 bases between them. Per the germline V gene, CDR1 is LGHNA and CDR2 is YSLEER. Here the CDR3 reads CASSQERDQPQHF. Written as DNA, the CDR3 is TGCGCCAGCAGCCAAGAAAGGGATCAGCCCCAGCATTTT.

V gene TRBV12-3 or TRBV12-4 combines with J gene TRBJ1-2; D not resolved. Between the trimmed V and J ends, which lost 2 bases and 8 bases, there was a span of 9 bases. The CDR3 is 12 residues long. CDR3 sequence reads: CASSLIRVGYTF. The DNA of the CDR3 is TGTGCCAGCAGTTTAATCCGGGTCGGCTACACCTTC.

The V and J genes are TRBV18 and TRBJ2-5, with 12 nucleotides matching TRBD1. The J call is in doubt because the DNA end fits TRBJ2-7 better. There are 16 residues in the CDR3. The germline V gene has CDR1 KGHSH and CDR2 LQKENI. Written as DNA, the CDR3 is TGTGCCAGCTCACCATTTGAGGGACAGGGGGCTAACGAGCAGTACTTC. It specifies CASSPFEGQGANEQYF.

The V gene is TRBV30, the J gene TRBJ2-3; 10 positions match TRBD2. The trim removed 3 bases at V and 1 base at J, leaving 4 bases unmatched. CDR3 length: 15 amino acids. Germline V CDR1 and CDR2: GTSNPN, SVGIG (reference sequence). The CDR3: CAWSLAGAGTDTQYF. CDR3 nucleotides: TGTGCCTGGAGCCTAGCGGGGGCCGGCACAGATACGCAGTATTTT.

The rearrangement links TRBV5-4 to TRBJ1-2; D may be TRBD1 (5 bases). This CDR3 is built from 16 residues. Germline V gene data show CDR1 as SGHNT and CDR2 as YYREEE (reference sequence). V was pared by 5 bases and J by 7 bases, with 24 bases between. Here the CDR3 DNA reads TGTGCCAGCAGATTAGGGGCAGGATCTGCGCGGGGTGGCTACACCTTC. This sequence encodes CASRLGAGSARGGYTF.

The chain has TRBV5-5 and TRBJ1-6; D ambiguous. The V end was cut by 1 base, the J end by 10 bases, with 15 bases between. Germline V gene data show CDR1 as SGHKS and CDR2 as YYEKEE (reference sequence). This CDR3 is built from 15 residues. The CDR3 sequence is CASSLLEDSGSPLHF. CDR3 nucleotide sequence: TGTGCCAGCAGCTTGTTGGAGGACTCGGGATCACCCCTCCACTTT.

The gene calls are TRBV10-3 and TRBJ1-1; D is perhaps TRBD1 (5 bases). This CDR3 has 15 residues. CDR1 and CDR2 (germline): ENHRY, SYGVKD. V was cut by 2 bases and J by 5 bases, with 15 bases left in between. The CDR3 spells CAISEPGQGRTEAFF. As DNA, the CDR3 is TGTGCCATCAGTGAGCCAGGGCAGGGAAGGACTGAAGCTTTCTTT.

The chain links TRBV7-9 to TRBJ2-3; D possibly uses TRBD1 or TRBD2 (5 bases each). This CDR3 is built from 16 residues. Germline assignment: CDR1 SEHNR and CDR2 FQNEAQ (reference sequence). The ends were cut back, 4 bases at V and 4 bases at J, with 18 bases in the middle. This chain's CDR3 is CASSWGWGKIPDTQYF. The CDR3 DNA reads TGTGCCAGCAGCTGGGGGTGGGGGAAGATCCCAGATACGCAGTATTTT.

The chain employs TRBV3-1 and TRBJ2-1; a weak D match, TRBD2 (5 bases). V was clipped by 2 bases and J by 12 bases, with 14 bases between them. This CDR3 spans 13 amino acids. CDR1 LGHDT and CDR2 YNNKEL come from the germline V gene (reference sequence). The CDR3 sequence: CASSQSRGSTQFF. In DNA, the CDR3 is TGTGCCAGCAGCCAAAGTCGTGGGAGTACGCAGTTCTTC.

This clonotype has only a few counts. In DNA, the CDR3 is TGTGCCAGCAGCCCGAGGACAAAAGTCTCTGGAAACACCATATATTTT. It specifies CASSPRTKVSGNTIYF. The rearrangement joins TRBV11-3 to TRBJ1-3; TRBD1 is a possible D gene (5 bases). CDR3 length: 16 amino acids. V was trimmed by 5 bases and J by 0 bases, leaving 14 bases between them. Looked up from germline, CDR1 is SGHNT and CDR2 is YENEEA.

This clonotype was seen more than once but under ten times. J is TRBJ2-7 and V is TRBV6-2 or TRBV6-3; TRBD1 matches 7 bases. The CDR3 length is 14 residues. CDR1 and CDR2 from the germline V gene are MNHEY and SVGEGT. The V and J ends lost 6 bases and 4 bases, in that order; junction bases with no gene match: 9. The CDR3, as DNA: TGTGCCAGCAGGGACAGGTACATTTGGTACGAGCAGTACTTC. Protein product: CASRDRYIWYEQYF.

The rearrangement joins TRBV20-1 to TRBJ2-1; D might be TRBD2 (6 bases). The CDR3 covers 14 residues. The V gene's germline CDR1 is DFQATT and CDR2 SNEGSKA (reference sequence). Trimming left V 3 bases short and J 0 bases short, with 9 bases between. The DNA of the CDR3 is TGCAGTGCTAGTAGCGGCACCTCCTACAATGAGCAGTTCTTC. This encodes CSASSGTSYNEQFF.